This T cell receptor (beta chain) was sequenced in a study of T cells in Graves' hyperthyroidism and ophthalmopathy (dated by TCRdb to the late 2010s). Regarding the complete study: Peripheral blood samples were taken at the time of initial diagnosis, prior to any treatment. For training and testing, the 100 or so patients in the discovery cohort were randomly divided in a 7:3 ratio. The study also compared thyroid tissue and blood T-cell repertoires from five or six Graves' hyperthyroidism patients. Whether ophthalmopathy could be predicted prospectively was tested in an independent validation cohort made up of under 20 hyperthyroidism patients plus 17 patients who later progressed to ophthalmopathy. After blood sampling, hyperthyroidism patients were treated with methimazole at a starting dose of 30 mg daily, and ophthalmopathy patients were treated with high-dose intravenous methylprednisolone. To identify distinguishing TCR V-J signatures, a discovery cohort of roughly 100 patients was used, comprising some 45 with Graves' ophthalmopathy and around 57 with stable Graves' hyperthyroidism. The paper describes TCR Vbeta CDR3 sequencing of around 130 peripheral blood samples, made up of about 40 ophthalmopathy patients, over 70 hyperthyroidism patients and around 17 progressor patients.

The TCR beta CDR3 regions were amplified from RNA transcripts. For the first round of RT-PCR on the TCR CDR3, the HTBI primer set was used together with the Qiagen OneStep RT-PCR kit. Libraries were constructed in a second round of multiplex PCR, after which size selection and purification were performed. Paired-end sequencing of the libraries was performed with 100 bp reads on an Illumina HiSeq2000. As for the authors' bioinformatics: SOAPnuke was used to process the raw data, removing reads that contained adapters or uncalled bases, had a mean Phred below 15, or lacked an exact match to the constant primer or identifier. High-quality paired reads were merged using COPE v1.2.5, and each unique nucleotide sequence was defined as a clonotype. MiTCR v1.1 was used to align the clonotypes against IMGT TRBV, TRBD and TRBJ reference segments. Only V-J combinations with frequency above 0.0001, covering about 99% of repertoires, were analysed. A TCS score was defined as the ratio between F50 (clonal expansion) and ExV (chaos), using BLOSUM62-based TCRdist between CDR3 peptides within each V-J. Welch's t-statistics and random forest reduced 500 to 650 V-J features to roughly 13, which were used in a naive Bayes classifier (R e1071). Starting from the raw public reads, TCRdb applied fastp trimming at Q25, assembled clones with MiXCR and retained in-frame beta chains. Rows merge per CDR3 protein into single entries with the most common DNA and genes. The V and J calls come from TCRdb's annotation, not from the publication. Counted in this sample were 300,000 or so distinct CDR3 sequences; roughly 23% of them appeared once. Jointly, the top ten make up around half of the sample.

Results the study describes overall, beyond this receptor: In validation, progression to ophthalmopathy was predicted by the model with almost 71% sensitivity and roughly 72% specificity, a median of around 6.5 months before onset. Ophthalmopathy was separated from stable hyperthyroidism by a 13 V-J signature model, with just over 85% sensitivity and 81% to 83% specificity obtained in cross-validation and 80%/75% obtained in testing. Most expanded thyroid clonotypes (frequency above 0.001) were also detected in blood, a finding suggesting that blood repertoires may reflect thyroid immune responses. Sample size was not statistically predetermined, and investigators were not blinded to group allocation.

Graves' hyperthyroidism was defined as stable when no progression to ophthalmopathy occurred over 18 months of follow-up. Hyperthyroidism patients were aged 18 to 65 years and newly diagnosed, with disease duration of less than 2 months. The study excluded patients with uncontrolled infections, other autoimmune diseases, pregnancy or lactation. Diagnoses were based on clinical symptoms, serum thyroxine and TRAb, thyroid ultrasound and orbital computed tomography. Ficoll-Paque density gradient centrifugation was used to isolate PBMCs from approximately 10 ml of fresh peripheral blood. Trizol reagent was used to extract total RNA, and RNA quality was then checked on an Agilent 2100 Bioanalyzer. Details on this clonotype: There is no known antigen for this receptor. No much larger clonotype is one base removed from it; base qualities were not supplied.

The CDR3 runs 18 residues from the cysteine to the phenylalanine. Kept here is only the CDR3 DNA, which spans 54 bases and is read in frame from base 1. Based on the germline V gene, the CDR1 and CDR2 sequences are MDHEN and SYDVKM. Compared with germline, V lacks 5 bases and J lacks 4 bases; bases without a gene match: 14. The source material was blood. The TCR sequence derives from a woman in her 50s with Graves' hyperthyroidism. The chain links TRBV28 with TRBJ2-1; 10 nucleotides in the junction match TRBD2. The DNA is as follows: TGTGCCAGCAGTGGACCGGGACTAGCGACTCTCCTTTACAATGAGCAGTTCTTC. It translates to CASSGPGLATLLYNEQFF.